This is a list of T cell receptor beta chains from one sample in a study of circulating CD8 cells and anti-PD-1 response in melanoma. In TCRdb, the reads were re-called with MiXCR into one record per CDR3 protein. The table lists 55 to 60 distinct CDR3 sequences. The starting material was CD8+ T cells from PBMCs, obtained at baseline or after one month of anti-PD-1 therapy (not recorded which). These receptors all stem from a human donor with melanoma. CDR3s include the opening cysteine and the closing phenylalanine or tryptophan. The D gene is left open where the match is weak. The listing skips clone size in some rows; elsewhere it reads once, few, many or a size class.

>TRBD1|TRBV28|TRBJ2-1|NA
CASSFLTGGGSYNEQFF
TGTGCCAGCAGTTTTTTGACAGGGGGAGGCTCCTACAATGAGCAGTTCTTC
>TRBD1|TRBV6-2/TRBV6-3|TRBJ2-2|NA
CASRYLAGGTGELFF
TGTGCCAGCAGATACTTGGCAGGGGGCACCGGGGAGCTGTTTTTT
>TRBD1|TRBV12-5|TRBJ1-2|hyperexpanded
CASGSDRDFNYGYTF
TGTGCTAGTGGTTCGGACAGGGACTTCAACTATGGCTACACCTTC
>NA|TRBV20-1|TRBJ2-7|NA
CSATPLGNEQYF
TGCAGTGCTACTCCCCTCGGCAACGAGCAGTACTTC
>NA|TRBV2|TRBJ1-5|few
CASESRPVYSNQPQHF
TGTGCCAGCGAATCCCGTCCGGTTTATAGCAATCAGCCCCAGCATTTT
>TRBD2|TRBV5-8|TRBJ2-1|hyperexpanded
CASLETSGYNEQFF
TGTGCCAGCTTGGAGACTAGCGGCTACAATGAGCAGTTCTTC
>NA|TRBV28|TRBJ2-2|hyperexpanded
CASSQNTGELFF
TGTGCCAGCAGCCAGAACACCGGGGAGCTGTTTTTT
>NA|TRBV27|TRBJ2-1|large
CASSLPPGNEQFF
TGTGCCAGCAGCCTCCCCCCAGGGAATGAGCAGTTCTTC
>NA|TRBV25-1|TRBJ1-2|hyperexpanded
CASSAQGWGYTF
TGTGCCAGCAGTGCACAGGGTTGGGGCTACACCTTC
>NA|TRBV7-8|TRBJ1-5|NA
CASSLGAADNQPQHF
TGTGCCAGCAGCTTAGGGGCCGCCGACAATCAGCCCCAGCATTTT
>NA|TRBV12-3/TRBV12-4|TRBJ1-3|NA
CASSSRGSFLGNTIYF
TGTGCCAGCAGTTCACGCGGCTCCTTCTTGGGAAACACCATATATTTT
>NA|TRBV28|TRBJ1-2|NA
CASSEDSYGYTF
TGTGCCAGCAGTGAGGATAGCTATGGCTACACCTTC
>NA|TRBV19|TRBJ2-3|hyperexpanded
CASSILGGMKGPDTQYF
TGTGCCAGTAGTATCCTAGGAGGGATGAAGGGGCCAGATACGCAGTATTTT
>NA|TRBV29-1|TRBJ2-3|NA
CSVAITDTQYF
TGCAGCGTTGCTATAACAGATACGCAGTATTTT
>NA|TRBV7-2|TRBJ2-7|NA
CASSSQTREQYF
TGTGCCAGCAGCTCCCAGACTAGAGAGCAGTACTTC
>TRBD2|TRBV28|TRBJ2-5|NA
CASSPPSGRDQETQYF
TGTGCCAGCAGCCCCCCCTCCGGGAGGGACCAAGAGACCCAGTACTTC
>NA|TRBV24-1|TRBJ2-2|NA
CATSDEPTGELFF
TGTGCCACCAGTGATGAACCCACCGGGGAGCTGTTTTTT
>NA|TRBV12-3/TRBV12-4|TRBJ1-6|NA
CASSPRGWKGSPLHF
TGTGCCAGCAGCCCAAGGGGTTGGAAGGGTTCACCCCTCCACTTT
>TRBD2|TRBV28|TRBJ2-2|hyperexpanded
CASKPSGGNTGELFF
TGTGCCAGCAAGCCTAGCGGGGGGAACACCGGGGAGCTGTTTTTT